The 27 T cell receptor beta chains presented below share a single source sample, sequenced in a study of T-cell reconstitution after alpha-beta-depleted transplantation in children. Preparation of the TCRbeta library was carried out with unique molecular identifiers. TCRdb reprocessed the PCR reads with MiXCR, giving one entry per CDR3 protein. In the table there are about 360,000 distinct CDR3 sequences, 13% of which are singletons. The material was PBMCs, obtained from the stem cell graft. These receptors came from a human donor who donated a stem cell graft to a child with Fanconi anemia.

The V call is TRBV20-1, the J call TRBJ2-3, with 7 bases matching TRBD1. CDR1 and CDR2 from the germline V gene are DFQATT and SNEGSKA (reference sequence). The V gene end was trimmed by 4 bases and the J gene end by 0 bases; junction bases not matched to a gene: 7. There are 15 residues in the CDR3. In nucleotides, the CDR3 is TGCAGTGCTACTAGGGACAGCTCTAGCACAGATACGCAGTATTTT. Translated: CSATRDSSSTDTQYF.

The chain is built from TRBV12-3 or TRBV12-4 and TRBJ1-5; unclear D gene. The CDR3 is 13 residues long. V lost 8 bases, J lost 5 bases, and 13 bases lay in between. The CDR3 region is CASQGEFYQPQHF. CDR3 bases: TGTGCCAGCCAAGGCGAATTTTATCAGCCCCAGCATTTT.

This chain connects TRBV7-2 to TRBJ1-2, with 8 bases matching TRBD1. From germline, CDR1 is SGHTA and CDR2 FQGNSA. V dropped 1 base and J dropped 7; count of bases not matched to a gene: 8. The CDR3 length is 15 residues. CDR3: CASSLDRTGPVGYTF. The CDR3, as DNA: TGTGCCAGCAGCTTAGACCGGACAGGGCCTGTTGGCTACACCTTC.

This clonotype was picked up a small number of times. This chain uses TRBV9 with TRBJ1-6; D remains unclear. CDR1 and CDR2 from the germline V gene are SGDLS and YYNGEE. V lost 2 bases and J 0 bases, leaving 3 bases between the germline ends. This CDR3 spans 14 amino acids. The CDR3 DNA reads TGTGCCAGCAGCGTTAGCTCCTATAATTCACCCCTCCACTTT. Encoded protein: CASSVSSYNSPLHF.

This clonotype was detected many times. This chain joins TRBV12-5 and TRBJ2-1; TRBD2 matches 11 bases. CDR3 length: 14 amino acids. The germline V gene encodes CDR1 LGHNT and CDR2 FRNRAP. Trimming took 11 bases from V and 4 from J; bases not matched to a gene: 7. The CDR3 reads CAGALAGAYNEQFF. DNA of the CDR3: TGTGCTGGGGCACTAGCGGGGGCATACAATGAGCAGTTCTTC.

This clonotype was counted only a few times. CDR3 region: CASSLTGTESLEAFF. The CDR3 DNA reads TGTGCCAGCAGTCTAACGGGGACAGAATCGTTGGAAGCTTTCTTT. The rearrangement joins TRBV28 to TRBJ1-1; 7 nucleotides agree with TRBD1. Trimming cost V 5 bases and J 8 bases; bases outside gene matches: 14. Germline V gives CDR1 MDHEN, CDR2 SYDVKM. The CDR3 has 15 residues.

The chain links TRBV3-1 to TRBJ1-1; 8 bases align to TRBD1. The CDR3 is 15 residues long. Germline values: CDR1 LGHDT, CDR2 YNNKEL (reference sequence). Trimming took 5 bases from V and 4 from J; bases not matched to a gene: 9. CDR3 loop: CASSWTGWESTEAFF. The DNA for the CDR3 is TGTGCCAGCAGCTGGACAGGGTGGGAGAGCACTGAAGCTTTCTTT.

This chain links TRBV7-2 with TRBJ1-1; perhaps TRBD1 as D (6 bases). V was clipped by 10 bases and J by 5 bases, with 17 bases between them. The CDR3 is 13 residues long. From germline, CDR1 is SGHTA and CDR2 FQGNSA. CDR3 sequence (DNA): TGTGCCACCGCACCAGGGCAGGGGACTGAAGCTTTCTTT. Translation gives CATAPGQGTEAFF.

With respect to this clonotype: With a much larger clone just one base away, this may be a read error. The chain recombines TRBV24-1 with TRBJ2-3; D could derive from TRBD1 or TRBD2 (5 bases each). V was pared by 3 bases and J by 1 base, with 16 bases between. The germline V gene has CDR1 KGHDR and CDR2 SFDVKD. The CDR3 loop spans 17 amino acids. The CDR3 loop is CATSDPRAGGRTDTQYF. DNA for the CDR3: TGTGCCACCAGTGATCCCAGGGCTGGCGGGCGCACAGATACGCAGTATTTT.

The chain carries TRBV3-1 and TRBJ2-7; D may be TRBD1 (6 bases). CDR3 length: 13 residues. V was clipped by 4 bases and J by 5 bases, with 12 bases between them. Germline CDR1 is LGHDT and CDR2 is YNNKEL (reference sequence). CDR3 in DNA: TGTGCCAGCAGCCCGACAGGTCGGGACGAGCAGTACTTC. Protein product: CASSPTGRDEQYF.

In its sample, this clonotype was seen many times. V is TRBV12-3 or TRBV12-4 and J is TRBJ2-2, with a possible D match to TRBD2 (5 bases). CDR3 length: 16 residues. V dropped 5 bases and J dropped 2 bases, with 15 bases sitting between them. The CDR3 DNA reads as TGTGCCAGCAGTCACCTCCCACGGGGTAACACCGGGGAGCTGTTTTTT. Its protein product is CASSHLPRGNTGELFF.

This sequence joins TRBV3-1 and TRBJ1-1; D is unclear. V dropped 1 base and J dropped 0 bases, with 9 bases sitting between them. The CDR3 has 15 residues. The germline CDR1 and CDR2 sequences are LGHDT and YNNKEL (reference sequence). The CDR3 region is CASSQGRTMNTEAFF. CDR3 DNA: TGTGCCAGCAGCCAAGGCCGTACCATGAACACTGAAGCTTTCTTT. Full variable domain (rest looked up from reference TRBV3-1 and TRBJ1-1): DTAVSQTPKYLVTQMGNDKSIKCEQNLGHDTMYWYKQDSKKFLKIMFSYNNKELIINETVPNRFSPKSPDKAHLNLHINSLELGDSAVYFCASSQGRTMNTEAFFGQGTRLTVV.

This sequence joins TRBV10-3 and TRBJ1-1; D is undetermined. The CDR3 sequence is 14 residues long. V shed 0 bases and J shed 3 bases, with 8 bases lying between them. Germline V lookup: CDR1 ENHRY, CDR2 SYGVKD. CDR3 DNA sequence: TGTGCCATCAGTGAGTCGATGATGGACACTGAAGCTTTCTTT. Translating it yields CAISESMMDTEAFF.

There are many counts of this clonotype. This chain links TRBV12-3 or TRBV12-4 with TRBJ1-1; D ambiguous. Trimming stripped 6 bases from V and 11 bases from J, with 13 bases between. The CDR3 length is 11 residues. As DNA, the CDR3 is TGTGCCAGCAGCTACCTGCAGAAGGCTTTCTTT. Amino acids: CASSYLQKAFF.

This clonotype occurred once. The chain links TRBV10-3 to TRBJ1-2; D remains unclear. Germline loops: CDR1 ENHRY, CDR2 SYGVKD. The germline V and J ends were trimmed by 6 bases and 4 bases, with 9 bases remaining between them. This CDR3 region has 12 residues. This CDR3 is CAISHGVYGYTF. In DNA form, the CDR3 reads TGTGCCATCAGCCATGGGGTCTATGGCTACACCTTC.

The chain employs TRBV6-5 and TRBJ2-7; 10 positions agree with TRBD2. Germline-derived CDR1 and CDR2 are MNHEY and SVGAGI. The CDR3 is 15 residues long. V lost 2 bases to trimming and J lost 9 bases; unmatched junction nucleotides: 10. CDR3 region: CASSYGVAGGWMQYV. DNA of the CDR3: TGTGCCAGCAGTTACGGAGTAGCGGGGGGATGGATGCAGTACGTC.

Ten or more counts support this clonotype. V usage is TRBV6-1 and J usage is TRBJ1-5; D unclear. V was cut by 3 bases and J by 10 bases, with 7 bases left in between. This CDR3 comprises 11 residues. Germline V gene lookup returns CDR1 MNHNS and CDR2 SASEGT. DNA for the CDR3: TGTGCCAGCAGTGACGTCGGACCCCAGCATTTT. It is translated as CASSDVGPQHF.

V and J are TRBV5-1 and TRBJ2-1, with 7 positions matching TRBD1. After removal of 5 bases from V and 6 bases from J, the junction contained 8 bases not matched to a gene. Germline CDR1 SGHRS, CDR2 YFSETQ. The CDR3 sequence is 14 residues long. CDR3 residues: CASSFRQGRNEQFF. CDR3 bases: TGCGCCAGCAGTTTCCGACAGGGCCGCAATGAGCAGTTCTTC.

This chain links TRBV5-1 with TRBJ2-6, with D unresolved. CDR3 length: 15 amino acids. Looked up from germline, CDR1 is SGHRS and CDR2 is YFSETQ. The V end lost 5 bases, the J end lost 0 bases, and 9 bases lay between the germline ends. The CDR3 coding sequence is TGCGCCAGCAGTACGCAGAACTCTGGGGCCAACGTCCTGACTTTC. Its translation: CASSTQNSGANVLTF.

CDR3 DNA: TGCGCCAGCAGGTTGTCCGGGACTCCGAAATGGGATGAGCAGTTCTTC. Translating gives CASRLSGTPKWDEQFF. The rearrangement joins TRBV5-1 to TRBJ2-1; D may be TRBD2 (6 bases). Germline assignment: CDR1 SGHRS and CDR2 YFSETQ. CDR3 length: 16 residues. Trimming pared 5 bases from V and 8 bases from J, leaving 23 bases between. Filled out from reference TRBV5-1 and TRBJ2-1, the complete variable domain reads KAGVTQTPRYLIKTRGQQVTLSCSPISGHRSVSWYQQTPGQGLQFLFEYFSETQRNKGNFPGRFSGRQFSNSRSEMNVSTLELGDSALYLCASRLSGTPKWDEQFFGPGTRLTVL.

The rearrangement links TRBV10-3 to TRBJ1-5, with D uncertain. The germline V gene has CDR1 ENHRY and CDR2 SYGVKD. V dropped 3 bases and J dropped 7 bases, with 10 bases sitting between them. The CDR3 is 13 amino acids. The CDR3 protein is CAISETGNQPQHF. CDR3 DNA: TGTGCCATCAGTGAAACGGGGAACCAGCCCCAGCATTTT.

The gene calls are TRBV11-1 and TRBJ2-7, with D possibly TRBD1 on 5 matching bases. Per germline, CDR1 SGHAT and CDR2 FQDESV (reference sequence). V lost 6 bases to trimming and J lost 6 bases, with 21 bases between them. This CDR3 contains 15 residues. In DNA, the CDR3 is TGTGCCAGCAGTCCTCGTGGGTCCCCAGGGTTCGAGCAGTACTTC. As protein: CASSPRGSPGFEQYF. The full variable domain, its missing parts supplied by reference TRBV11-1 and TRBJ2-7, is EAEVAQSPRYKITEKSQAVAFWCDPISGHATLYWYRQILGQGPELLVQFQDESVVDDSQLPKDRFSAERLKGVDSTLKIQPAELGDSAMYLCASSPRGSPGFEQYFGPGTRLTVT.

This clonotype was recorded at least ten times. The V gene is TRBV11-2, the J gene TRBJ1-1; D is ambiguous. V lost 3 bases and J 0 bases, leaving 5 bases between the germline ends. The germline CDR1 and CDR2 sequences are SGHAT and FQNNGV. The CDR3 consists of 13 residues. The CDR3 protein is CASSFQVNTEAFF. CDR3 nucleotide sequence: TGTGCCAGCAGCTTTCAGGTGAACACTGAAGCTTTCTTT.

Here the CDR3 DNA reads TGCAGCGTTGATCGCGGGGGGGTTGGAAATGAGCAGTTCTTC. Its translation: CSVDRGGVGNEQFF. The genes are TRBV29-1 and TRBJ2-1; 9 positions agree with TRBD2. Germline assignment: CDR1 SQVTM and CDR2 ANQGSEA. The CDR3 runs 14 residues. Germline trimming cut 3 bases from V and 7 bases from J; bases unmatched to any gene: 7.

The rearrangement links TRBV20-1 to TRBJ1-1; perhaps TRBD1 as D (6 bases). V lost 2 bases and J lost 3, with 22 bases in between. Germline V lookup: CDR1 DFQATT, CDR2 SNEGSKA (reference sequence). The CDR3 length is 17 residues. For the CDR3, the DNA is TGCAGTGCTAGACCTAGGGGGAGCAGGGTACTGTACACTGAAGCTTTCTTT. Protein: CSARPRGSRVLYTEAFF.

CDR3 in DNA: TGTGCCAGCAGCCAGATGGGTGCAGAGACCCAGTACTTC. Amino acids: CASSQMGAETQYF. J is TRBJ2-5 and V is TRBV7-4; no clear D. The V gene's germline CDR1 is SGHVT and CDR2 SQSDAQ. This CDR3 spans 13 amino acids. The V end was cut by 5 bases, the J end by 4 bases, with 11 bases between.

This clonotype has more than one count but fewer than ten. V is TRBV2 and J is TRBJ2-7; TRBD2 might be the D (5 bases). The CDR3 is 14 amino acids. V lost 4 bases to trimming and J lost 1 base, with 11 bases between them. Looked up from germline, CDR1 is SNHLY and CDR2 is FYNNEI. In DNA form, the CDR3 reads TGTGCCAGCAGTGTAACGGAGGTATCCTACGAGCAGTACTTC. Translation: CASSVTEVSYEQYF.